These 14 T cell receptor beta chains were sequenced from one sample in a study of blood T cell repertoires in COVID-19. The method was immunoSEQ multiplex PCR; TCRdb's version includes in-frame clones alone and lacks a portion of them. The table lists fewer than 150,000 clones, about nine tenths of them singletons. Sequenced material: peripheral blood. The receptors here all came from a man aged 45-65 years with active or convalescent COVID-19.

CDR3 nucleotide sequence: TGTGCCAGCAGCCAAGGGCCTGCTAGCCCGTCCTACAATGAGCAGTTCTTC. Translating gives CASSQGPASPSYNEQFF. J is TRBJ2-1 and V is TRBV3-1 (or the pseudogene TRBV3-2); D might be TRBD2 (5 bases). Germline lookup yields CDR1 LGHDT and CDR2 YNNKEL (reference sequence). Trimming stripped 1 base from V and 1 base from J, with 14 bases between. CDR3 length: 17 amino acids.

The chain carries TRBV6-6 and TRBJ1-4, with 7 bases fitting TRBD1. The J segment lost 5 bases and the V segment lost 5 bases, leaving 5 bases of the junction unmatched. Per germline, CDR1 MNHNY and CDR2 SVGAGI (reference sequence). There are 14 residues in the CDR3. In DNA, the CDR3 is TGTGCCAGCAGTGCGGGACAGCCCAATGAAAAACTGTTTTTT. Residues: CASSAGQPNEKLFF.

V is TRBV6-5 and J is TRBJ2-1, with 10 bases aligning to TRBD2. Trimming at V came to 2 bases and at J to 7 bases, leaving 8 bases not matched to a gene. The CDR3 covers 16 residues. Germline V lookup: CDR1 MNHEY, CDR2 SVGAGI. The CDR3 reads CASSYTLAGGTNEQFF. CDR3 in DNA: TGTGCCAGCAGTTACACTTTAGCGGGAGGTACGAATGAGCAGTTCTTC.

The chain is built from TRBV24-1 and TRBJ1-2; no definite D call. CDR3 length equals 13 residues. Germline CDR1 reads KGHDR; CDR2 reads SFDVKD. Trimming shortened V by 5 bases and J by 6 bases, and 12 bases separated the two germline ends. The CDR3 sequence: CATSGMSGHGYTF. The CDR3 region has the DNA TGTGCCACCAGTGGTATGAGTGGGCATGGCTACACCTTC.

The chain combines TRBV15 with TRBJ2-1; TRBD2 is a possible D gene (6 bases). Germline CDR1 and CDR2: LNHNV and YYDKDF (reference sequence). This CDR3 region has 14 residues. V dropped 5 bases and J dropped 4 bases, with 12 bases sitting between them. The CDR3 nucleotides read TGTGCCACCAGCGATACCGGGACTTACAATGAGCAGTTCTTC. Encoded protein: CATSDTGTYNEQFF.

The chain combines TRBV5-1 with TRBJ1-2; TRBD1 might be the D (6 bases). V lost 4 bases, J lost 7 bases, and 14 bases lay in between. CDR3 size: 13 residues. CDR1 SGHRS and CDR2 YFSETQ come from the germline V gene. The CDR3, as DNA: TGCGCCAGCAGCCCGGGTCTACAGGGTGGCTACACCTTC. It yields the protein CASSPGLQGGYTF.

V usage is TRBV2 and J usage is TRBJ1-3; D gene unclear. Deletions cut 7 bases from V and 0 bases from J, with 16 bases between. The germline V gene has CDR1 SNHLY and CDR2 FYNNEI. The CDR3 totals 16 residues. Here the CDR3 DNA reads TGTGCCAGCACTCCGCCTAGATTTACCTCTGGAAACACCATATATTTT. It is translated as CASTPPRFTSGNTIYF.

This chain connects TRBV7-2 to TRBJ1-4, with D possibly matching TRBD1 (6 bases). This CDR3 is built from 13 residues. V lost 5 bases and J lost 14, with 18 bases in between. Germline CDR1 SGHTA, CDR2 FQGNSA. CDR3: CASSRGQRQGLFF. CDR3 nucleotide sequence: TGTGCCAGCAGCCGGGGCCAGAGGCAGGGGCTGTTTTTT. Looking up the rest from reference TRBV7-2 and TRBJ1-4 gives the full variable domain: GAGVSQSPSNKVTEKGKDVELRCDPISGHTALYWYRQSLGQGLEFLIYFQGNSAPDKSGLPSDRFSAERTGGSVSTLTIQRTQQEDSAVYLCASSRGQRQGLFFGSGTQLSVL.

This clone qualifies as medium-sized. This chain joins TRBV9 and TRBJ2-2; 7 bases line up with TRBD2. Germline loops: CDR1 SGDLS, CDR2 YYNGEE. CDR3 length: 15 residues. The junction had 9 bases not matched to a gene; V was cut back by 4 bases and J by 6 bases. The CDR3 is CASSPSGRGAGELFF. In DNA, the CDR3 is TGTGCCAGCAGCCCTTCGGGGAGGGGTGCCGGGGAGCTGTTTTTT.

The chain joins TRBV19 to TRBJ2-1, with 11 bases fitting TRBD2. The trim removed 6 bases at V and 8 bases at J, leaving 9 bases unmatched. The CDR3 runs 15 residues. Germline CDR1 is LNHDA and CDR2 is SQIVND (reference sequence). CDR3 DNA: TGTGCCAGTAGGGTCCAACTAGCGGGAGTGCATGAGCAGTTCTTC. Translation gives CASRVQLAGVHEQFF.

This clone showed up just a few times. This rearrangement joins TRBV7-9 to TRBJ2-2; 8 bases line up with TRBD1. The ends lost 5 bases at V and 7 bases at J; junction bases unmatched: 9. CDR3 length: 15 amino acids. The germline V gene encodes CDR1 SEHNR and CDR2 FQNEAQ (reference sequence). CDR3: CASSPNRGEGGELFF. In DNA form, the CDR3 reads TGTGCCAGCAGCCCAAACAGGGGGGAAGGCGGGGAGCTGTTTTTT.

This clone was observed a handful of times. The J gene is TRBJ2-4, the V gene TRBV28; tentatively, D is TRBD1 (6 bases). The CDR3 extends over 17 amino acids. Germline CDR1 reads MDHEN; CDR2 reads SYDVKM. V lost 3 bases and J lost 1, with 16 bases in between. For the CDR3, the DNA is TGTGCCAGCAGTTTTCGGGACACCACCGCGGCCAAAAACATTCAGTACTTC. It specifies CASSFRDTTAAKNIQYF.

The rearrangement links TRBV28 to TRBJ2-7, with 10 nucleotides matching TRBD1. The CDR3 consists of 14 residues. Germline V CDR1 and CDR2: MDHEN, SYDVKM. The V gene end was trimmed by 5 bases and the J gene end by 4 bases; junction bases not matched to a gene: 5. In DNA form, the CDR3 reads TGTGCCAGCAGTCTGCCGGGACAGGGGTACGAGCAGTACTTC. Its translation is CASSLPGQGYEQYF.

This clone was found once. This chain's CDR3 is CASSFGGHSFEDTQYF. CDR3 in DNA: TGTGCCAGCAGTTTCGGCGGACATTCATTCGAAGATACGCAGTATTTT. The J gene is TRBJ2-3, the V gene TRBV28; D may be TRBD1 (5 bases). CDR1 is MDHEN, CDR2 SYDVKM, per germline. The CDR3 spans 16 residues. The V end lost 3 bases, the J end lost 5 bases, and 18 bases lay between the germline ends.